These 15 T cell receptor beta chains originate from one sample sequenced in a study of blood T cell repertoires in COVID-19. Libraries were prepared by immunoSEQ multiplex PCR; TCRdb keeps only in-frame clonotypes and omits some of them. Altogether about 180,000 clones are present, 70% to 90% being singletons, with the ten largest covering 10% to 11%. Source material: peripheral blood. Every receptor here comes from a human donor with active or convalescent COVID-19. The donor label of this sample is uncertain.

This sequence joins TRBV28 and TRBJ2-7; 9 bases are shared with TRBD1. The CDR3 runs 17 residues. CDR1 is MDHEN, CDR2 SYDVKM, per germline. Germline trimming cut 5 bases from V and 4 bases from J; bases unmatched to any gene: 15. CDR3: CASSPVLTGGVRYEQYF. CDR3 coding DNA: TGTGCCAGCAGTCCCGTGCTAACAGGGGGCGTTAGATACGAGCAGTACTTC.

V is TRBV30 and J is TRBJ1-1; D is ambiguous. In germline, CDR1 is GTSNPN, CDR2 SVGIG (reference sequence). This CDR3 is built from 12 residues. V was pared by 4 bases and J by 3 bases, with 9 bases between. The DNA for the CDR3 is TGTGCCTGGAAGAGGGTGTACACTGAAGCTTTCTTT. Translated: CAWKRVYTEAFF.

The chain combines TRBV3-1 (or the pseudogene TRBV3-2) with TRBJ1-2; D possibly corresponds to TRBD1 (5 bases). Germline assignment: CDR1 LGHDT and CDR2 YNNKEL (reference sequence). The CDR3 has 15 residues. V was pared by 1 base and J by 4 bases, with 13 bases between. The CDR3 loop is CASSQAPAGVYGYTF. The DNA for the CDR3 is TGTGCCAGCAGCCAAGCCCCGGCGGGGGTCTATGGCTACACCTTC.

This clone was counted a few times. CDR3 DNA: TGTGCCAGCAGTGAAACTGGGGGCTCCGGGGAGCTGTTTTTT. This encodes CASSETGGSGELFF. This chain links TRBV2 with TRBJ2-2, with D perhaps matching TRBD1 (6 bases). CDR1 and CDR2 from the germline V gene are SNHLY and FYNNEI. This CDR3 is 14 amino acids long. Trimming removed 2 bases from V and 6 bases from J, with 10 bases in between.

J is TRBJ2-5 and V is TRBV11-2; D is perhaps TRBD2 (5 bases). CDR1 and CDR2 from the germline V gene are SGHAT and FQNNGV. The CDR3 has 14 residues. V was clipped by 3 bases and J by 7 bases, with 15 bases between them. In nucleotides, the CDR3 is TGTGCCAGCAGCTTTGGAGGCCCAGAGGGGACCCAGTACTTC. As protein: CASSFGGPEGTQYF.

This clone has more than one count but fewer than ten. The chain recombines TRBV11-3 with TRBJ2-7, with TRBD1 as a possible D gene (5 bases). The CDR3 runs to 19 residues. Germline V lookup: CDR1 SGHNT, CDR2 YENEEA. The germline V and J ends were trimmed by 0 bases and 4 bases, with 25 bases remaining between them. CDR3 sequence reads: CASSLEVGSRVGRPYEQYF. CDR3 DNA: TGTGCCAGCAGCTTAGAGGTGGGAAGCAGGGTTGGCCGCCCGTACGAGCAGTACTTC.

The chain combines TRBV28 with TRBJ2-3; tentatively, D is TRBD2 (6 bases). Germline V lookup: CDR1 MDHEN, CDR2 SYDVKM. V dropped 2 bases and J dropped 9 bases, with 12 bases sitting between them. The length of the CDR3 is 13 residues. CDR3: CASSLDGSRTQYF. The CDR3, as DNA: TGTGCCAGCAGTTTAGACGGGAGTAGAACGCAGTATTTT.

The gene calls are TRBV18 and TRBJ2-7; the match to TRBD2 covers 10 bases. CDR1 is KGHSH and CDR2 is LQKENI in the germline V gene. After removal of 2 bases from V and 2 bases from J, the junction contained 9 bases not matched to a gene. The CDR3 is made up of 17 amino acids. The CDR3 DNA follows: TGTGCCAGCTCACCAGGTATACTAGCGGGACGCACCTACGAGCAGTACTTC. It encodes CASSPGILAGRTYEQYF.

The CDR3 spells CASSIAGLGDTQYF. In DNA, the CDR3 is TGTGCCAGCAGTATAGCGGGGTTGGGAGATACGCAGTATTTT. The chain employs TRBV28 and TRBJ2-3; 8 nucleotides line up with TRBD2. Germline CDR1 reads MDHEN; CDR2 reads SYDVKM. The length of the CDR3 is 14 residues. Trimming at V came to 5 bases and at J to 5 bases, leaving 6 bases not matched to a gene.

The chain recombines TRBV19 with TRBJ2-7; the D is unclear. The CDR3 has 11 amino acids. Trimming removed 8 bases at V and 3 bases at J, with 8 bases between. Germline V lookup: CDR1 LNHDA, CDR2 SQIVND (reference sequence). The CDR3 sequence: CASSSYYEQYF. The CDR3 region has the DNA TGTGCCAGTTCGTCCTACTACGAGCAGTACTTC.

V usage is TRBV18 and J usage is TRBJ2-7; 9 nucleotides line up with TRBD1. The CDR3 length is 18 residues. The V gene end was trimmed by 1 base and the J gene end by 11 bases; junction bases not matched to a gene: 21. CDR1 is KGHSH, CDR2 LQKENI, per germline. DNA for the CDR3: TGTGCCAGCTCACCACTGAGTATAGGAAAGGGACAGGGCCCTCCTAAGTACTTC. It encodes CASSPLSIGKGQGPPKYF.

The chain has TRBV4-1 and TRBJ2-7; D is possibly TRBD2 (6 bases). CDR1 MGHRA and CDR2 YSYEKL come from the germline V gene. Trimming pared 0 bases from V and 0 bases from J, leaving 12 bases between. The CDR3 contains 16 residues. The CDR3 DNA follows: TGCGCCAGCAGCCAAGATCAGGGACTCCTCTCCTACGAGCAGTACTTC. It codes for CASSQDQGLLSYEQYF.

The chain is built from TRBV7-8 and TRBJ2-7, with a weak D call TRBD2 (6 bases). This CDR3 is built from 14 residues. V was cut by 2 bases and J by 7 bases, with 15 bases left in between. Germline V gene lookup returns CDR1 SGHVS and CDR2 FQNEAQ. CDR3 sequence reads: CASSLPGEPREQYF. The CDR3 DNA follows: TGTGCCAGCAGCTTACCGGGGGAGCCTCGAGAGCAGTACTTC.

The chain recombines TRBV4-3 with TRBJ2-3; D is possibly TRBD2 (7 bases). This CDR3 comprises 18 residues. Trimming stripped 2 bases from V and 5 bases from J, with 23 bases between. The germline CDR1 and CDR2 sequences are LGHNA and YSLEER. CDR3 amino acids: CASSQRLRTGGSGDTQYF. CDR3 bases: TGCGCCAGCAGCCAAAGGTTGAGGACGGGGGGCTCTGGAGATACGCAGTATTTT.

The CDR3 region has the DNA TGTGCCAGCAGCCTAAATCTGTTGGGGCCCGGAGAGGCCGGGGATACGCAGTATTTT. This gives the protein CASSLNLLGPGEAGDTQYF. The genes are TRBV9 and TRBJ2-3; tentatively, D is TRBD1 (5 bases). The CDR3 spans 19 residues. V gave up 4 bases and J gave up 6 bases, with 30 bases separating them. Per germline, CDR1 SGDLS and CDR2 YYNGEE.